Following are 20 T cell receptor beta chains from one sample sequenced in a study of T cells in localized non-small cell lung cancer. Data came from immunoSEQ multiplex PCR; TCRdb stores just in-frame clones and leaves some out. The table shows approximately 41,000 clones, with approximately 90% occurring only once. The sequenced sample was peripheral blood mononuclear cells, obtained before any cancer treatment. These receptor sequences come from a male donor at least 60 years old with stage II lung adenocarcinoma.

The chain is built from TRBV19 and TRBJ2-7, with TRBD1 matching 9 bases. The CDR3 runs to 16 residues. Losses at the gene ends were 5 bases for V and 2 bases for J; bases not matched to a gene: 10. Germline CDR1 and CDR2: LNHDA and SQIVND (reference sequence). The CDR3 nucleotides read TGTGCCAGTAGTGCCTCGTACAGGGGGCTCGCCTACGAGCAGTACTTC. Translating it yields CASSASYRGLAYEQYF. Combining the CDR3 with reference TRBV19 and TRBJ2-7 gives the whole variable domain DGGITQSPKYLFRKEGQNVTLSCEQNLNHDAMYWYRQDPGQGLRLIYYSQIVNDFQKGDIAEGYSVSREKKESFPLTVTSAQKNPTAFYLCASSASYRGLAYEQYFGPGTRLTVT.

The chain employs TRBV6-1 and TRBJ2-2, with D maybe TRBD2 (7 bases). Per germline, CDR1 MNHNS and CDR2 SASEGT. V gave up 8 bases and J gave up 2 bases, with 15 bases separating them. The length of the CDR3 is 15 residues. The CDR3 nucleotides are TGTGCCAGCCGAGGGGGGGCAGCCAACACCGGGGAGCTGTTTTTT. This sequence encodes CASRGGAANTGELFF.

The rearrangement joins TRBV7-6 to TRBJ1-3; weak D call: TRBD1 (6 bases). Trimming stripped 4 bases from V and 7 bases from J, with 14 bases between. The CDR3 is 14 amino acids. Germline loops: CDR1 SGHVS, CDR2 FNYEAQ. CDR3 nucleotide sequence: TGTGCCAGCAGCTCGACACAGGGTTCCAACACCATATATTTT. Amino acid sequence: CASSSTQGSNTIYF.

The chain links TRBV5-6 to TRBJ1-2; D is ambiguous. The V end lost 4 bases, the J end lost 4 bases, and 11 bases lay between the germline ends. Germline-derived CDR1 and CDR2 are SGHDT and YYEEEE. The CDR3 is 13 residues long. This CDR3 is CASSPTYSYGYTF. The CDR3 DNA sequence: TGTGCCAGCAGCCCGACTTATAGCTATGGCTACACCTTC.

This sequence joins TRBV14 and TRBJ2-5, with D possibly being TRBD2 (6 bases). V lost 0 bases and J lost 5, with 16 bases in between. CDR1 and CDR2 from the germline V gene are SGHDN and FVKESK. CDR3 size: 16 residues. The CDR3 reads CASSQEGTGVEETQYF. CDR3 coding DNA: TGTGCCAGCAGCCAAGAAGGAACGGGAGTGGAGGAGACCCAGTACTTC.

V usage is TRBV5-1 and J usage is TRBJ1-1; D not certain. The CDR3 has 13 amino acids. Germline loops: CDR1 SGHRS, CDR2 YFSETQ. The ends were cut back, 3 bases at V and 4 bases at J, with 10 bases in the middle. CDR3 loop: CASSSSTRTEAFF. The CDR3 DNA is TGCGCCAGCAGCTCATCGACACGCACTGAAGCTTTCTTT.

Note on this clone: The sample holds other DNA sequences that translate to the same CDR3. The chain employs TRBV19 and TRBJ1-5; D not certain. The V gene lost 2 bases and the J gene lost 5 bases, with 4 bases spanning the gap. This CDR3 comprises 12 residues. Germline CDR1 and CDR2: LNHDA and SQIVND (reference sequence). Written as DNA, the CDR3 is TGTGCCAGTAGTATAAGGGATCAGCCCCAGCATTTT. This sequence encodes CASSIRDQPQHF.

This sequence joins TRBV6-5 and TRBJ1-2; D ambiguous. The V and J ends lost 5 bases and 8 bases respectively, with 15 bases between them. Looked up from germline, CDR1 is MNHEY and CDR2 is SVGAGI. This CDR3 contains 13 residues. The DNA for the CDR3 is TGTGCCAGCAGTGATGCTGGCGTGAGGGGCTACACCTTC. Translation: CASSDAGVRGYTF.

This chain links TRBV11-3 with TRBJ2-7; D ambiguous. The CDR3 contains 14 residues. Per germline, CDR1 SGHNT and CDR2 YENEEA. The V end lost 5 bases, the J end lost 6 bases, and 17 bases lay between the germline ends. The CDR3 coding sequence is TGTGCCAGCAGCCGTACTACCAGTGATAGCGAGCAGTACTTC. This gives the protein CASSRTTSDSEQYF.

This chain's CDR3 is CAWSGGAYGYTF. CDR3 DNA: TGTGCCTGGAGTGGCGGGGCCTATGGCTACACCTTC. V is TRBV30 and J is TRBJ1-2; the D gene is possibly TRBD1 (5 bases). Germline CDR1 reads GTSNPN; CDR2 reads SVGIG (reference sequence). V was trimmed by 1 base and J by 4 bases, leaving 7 bases between them. The CDR3 is 12 amino acids.

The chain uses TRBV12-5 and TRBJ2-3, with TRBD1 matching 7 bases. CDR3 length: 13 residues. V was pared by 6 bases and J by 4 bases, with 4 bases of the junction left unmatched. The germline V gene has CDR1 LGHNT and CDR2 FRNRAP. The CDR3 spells CASGRTGADTQYF. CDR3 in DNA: TGTGCTAGTGGCCGTACAGGGGCAGATACGCAGTATTTT.

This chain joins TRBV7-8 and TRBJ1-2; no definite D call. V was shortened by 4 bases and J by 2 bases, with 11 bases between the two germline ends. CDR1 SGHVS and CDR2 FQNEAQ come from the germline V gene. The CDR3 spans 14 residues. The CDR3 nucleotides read TGTGCCAGCAGCTCCTCCCGAACGAACTATGGCTACACCTTC. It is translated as CASSSSRTNYGYTF.

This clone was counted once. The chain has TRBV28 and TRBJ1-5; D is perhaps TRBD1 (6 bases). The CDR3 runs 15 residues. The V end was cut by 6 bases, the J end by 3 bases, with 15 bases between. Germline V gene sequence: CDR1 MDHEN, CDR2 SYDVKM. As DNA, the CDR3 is TGTGCCAGCAGACCCCTGACAGGAGCCAATCAGCCCCAGCATTTT. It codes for CASRPLTGANQPQHF.

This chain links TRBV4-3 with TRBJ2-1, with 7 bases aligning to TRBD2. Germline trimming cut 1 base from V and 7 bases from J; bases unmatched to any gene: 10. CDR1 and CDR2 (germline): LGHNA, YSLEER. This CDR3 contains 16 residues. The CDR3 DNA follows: TGCGCCAGCAGCCAAGGAGGCGGGAGTGGGGGTAATGAGCAGTTCTTC. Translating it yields CASSQGGGSGGNEQFF.

CDR3 coding DNA: TGTGCCAGCAATCGAAGAACAGCGGGAGTTGATACGCAGTATTTT. Translation: CASNRRTAGVDTQYF. This chain connects TRBV6-6 to TRBJ2-3; 8 nucleotides agree with TRBD2. The V gene's germline CDR1 is MNHNY and CDR2 SVGAGI (reference sequence). J gave up 6 bases and V 7 bases, and 12 bases lay outside the gene matches. This CDR3 is built from 15 residues.

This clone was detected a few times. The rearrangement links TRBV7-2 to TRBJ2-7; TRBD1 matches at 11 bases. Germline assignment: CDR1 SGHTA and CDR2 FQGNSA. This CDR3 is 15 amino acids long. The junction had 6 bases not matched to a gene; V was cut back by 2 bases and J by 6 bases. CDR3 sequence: CASSLFGQGASEQYF. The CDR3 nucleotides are TGTGCCAGCAGCTTATTCGGACAGGGGGCTTCCGAGCAGTACTTC.

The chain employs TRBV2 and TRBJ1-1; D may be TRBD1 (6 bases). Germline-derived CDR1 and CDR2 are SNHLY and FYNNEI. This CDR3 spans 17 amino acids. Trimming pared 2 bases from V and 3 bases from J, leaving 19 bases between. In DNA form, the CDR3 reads TGTGCCAGCAGTGAAAATAGGGGGGGCGTACGGTACACTGAAGCTTTCTTT. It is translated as CASSENRGGVRYTEAFF.

The CDR3 DNA follows: TGTGCCAGCAGCTTTCTAGCGGGAGAGACCGATACGCAGTATTTT. Translating gives CASSFLAGETDTQYF. The rearrangement joins TRBV11-2 to TRBJ2-3, with 10 positions matching TRBD2. Unmatched junction bases numbered 6, after V lost 3 bases and J lost 6 bases. Germline assignment: CDR1 SGHAT and CDR2 FQNNGV. CDR3 length: 15 amino acids. The full variable domain, rest sourced from reference TRBV11-2 and TRBJ2-3, is EAGVAQSPRYKIIEKRQSVAFWCNPISGHATLYWYQQILGQGPKLLIQFQNNGVVDDSQLPKDRFSAERLKGVDSTLKIQPAKLEDSAVYLCASSFLAGETDTQYFGPGTRLTVL.

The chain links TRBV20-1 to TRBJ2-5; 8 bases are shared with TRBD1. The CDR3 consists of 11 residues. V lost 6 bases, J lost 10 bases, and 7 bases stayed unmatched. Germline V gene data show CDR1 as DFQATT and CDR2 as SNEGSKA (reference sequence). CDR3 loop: CSAYRGTFQYF. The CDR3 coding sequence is TGCAGTGCGTACAGGGGGACCTTCCAGTACTTC.

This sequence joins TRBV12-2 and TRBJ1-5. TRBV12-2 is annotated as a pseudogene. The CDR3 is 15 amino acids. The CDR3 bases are TGTGCAAGTCGACCCGGACGGTATAGCAATCAGCCCCAGCATTTT. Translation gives CASRPGRYSNQPQHF.